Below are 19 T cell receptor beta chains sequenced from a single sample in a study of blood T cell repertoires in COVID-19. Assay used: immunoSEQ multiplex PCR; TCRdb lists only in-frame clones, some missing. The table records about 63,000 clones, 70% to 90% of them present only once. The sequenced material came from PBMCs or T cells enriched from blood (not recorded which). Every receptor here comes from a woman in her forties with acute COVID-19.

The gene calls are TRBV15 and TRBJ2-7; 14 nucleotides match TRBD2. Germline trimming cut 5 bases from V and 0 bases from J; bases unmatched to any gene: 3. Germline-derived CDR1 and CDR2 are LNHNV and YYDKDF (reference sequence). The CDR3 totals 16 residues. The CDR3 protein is CATSAGLAGASYEQYF. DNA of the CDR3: TGTGCCACCAGCGCGGGACTAGCGGGAGCCTCCTACGAGCAGTACTTC.

CDR3 sequence reads: CASSQDGQGQETQYF. The CDR3 DNA is TGCGCCAGCAGCCAAGATGGACAGGGCCAAGAGACCCAGTACTTC. The rearrangement links TRBV4-1 to TRBJ2-5, with 8 nucleotides matching TRBD1. Germline CDR1 MGHRA, CDR2 YSYEKL. With 0 bases clipped from V and 1 base from J, the junction kept 1 base outside the gene matches. The CDR3 has 15 residues.

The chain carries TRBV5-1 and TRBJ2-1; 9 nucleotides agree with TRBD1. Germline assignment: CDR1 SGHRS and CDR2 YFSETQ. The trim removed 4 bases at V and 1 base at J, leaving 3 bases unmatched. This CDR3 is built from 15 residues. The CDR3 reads CASSRDRVSYNEQFF. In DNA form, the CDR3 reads TGCGCCAGCAGCAGGGACAGGGTATCCTACAATGAGCAGTTCTTC.

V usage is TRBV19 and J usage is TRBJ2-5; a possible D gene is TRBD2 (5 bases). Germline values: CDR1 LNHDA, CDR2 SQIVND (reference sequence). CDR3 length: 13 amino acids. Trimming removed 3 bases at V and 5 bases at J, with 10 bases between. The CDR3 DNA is TGTGCCAGTAGTATGGTCTGGGAGGAGACCCAGTACTTC. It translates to CASSMVWEETQYF.

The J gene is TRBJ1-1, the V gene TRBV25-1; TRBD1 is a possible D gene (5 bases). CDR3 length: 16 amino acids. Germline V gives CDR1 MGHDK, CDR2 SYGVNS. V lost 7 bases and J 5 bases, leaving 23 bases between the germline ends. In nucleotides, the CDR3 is TGTGCCAGCACCGGGCGGGGGATCCGCATGGGGACTGAAGCTTTCTTT. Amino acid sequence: CASTGRGIRMGTEAFF.

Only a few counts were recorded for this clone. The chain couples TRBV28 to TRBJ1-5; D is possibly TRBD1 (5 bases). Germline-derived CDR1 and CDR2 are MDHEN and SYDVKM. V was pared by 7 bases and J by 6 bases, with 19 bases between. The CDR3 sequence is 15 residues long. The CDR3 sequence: CASKGQGLAFQPQHF. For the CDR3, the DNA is TGTGCCAGCAAAGGTCAGGGTCTTGCCTTTCAGCCCCAGCATTTT.

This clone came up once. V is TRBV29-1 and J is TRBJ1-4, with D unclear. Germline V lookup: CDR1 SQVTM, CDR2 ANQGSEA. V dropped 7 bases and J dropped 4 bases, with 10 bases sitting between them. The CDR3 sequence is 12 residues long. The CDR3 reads CSASQNNEKLFF. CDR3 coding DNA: TGCAGCGCTTCTCAGAATAATGAAAAACTGTTTTTT.

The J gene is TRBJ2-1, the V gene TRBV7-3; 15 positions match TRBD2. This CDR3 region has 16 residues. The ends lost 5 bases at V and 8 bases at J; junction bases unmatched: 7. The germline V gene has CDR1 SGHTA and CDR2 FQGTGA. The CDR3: CASSPRTSGRAYEQFF. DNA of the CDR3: TGTGCCAGCAGCCCCCGGACTAGCGGGAGGGCCTATGAGCAGTTCTTC.

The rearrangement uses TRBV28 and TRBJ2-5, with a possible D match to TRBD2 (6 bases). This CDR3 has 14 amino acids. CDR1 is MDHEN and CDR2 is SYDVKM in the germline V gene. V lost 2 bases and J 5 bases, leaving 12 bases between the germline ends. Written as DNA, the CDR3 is TGTGCCAGCAGTTTAGGAGGGGACGTGGAGACCCAGTACTTC. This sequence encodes CASSLGGDVETQYF.

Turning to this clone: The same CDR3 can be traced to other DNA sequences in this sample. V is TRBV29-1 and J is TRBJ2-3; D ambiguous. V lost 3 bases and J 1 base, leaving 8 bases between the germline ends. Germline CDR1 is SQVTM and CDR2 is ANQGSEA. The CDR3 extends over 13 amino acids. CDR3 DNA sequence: TGCAGCGTTGATAGTGGAGGCACAGATACGCAGTATTTT. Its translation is CSVDSGGTDTQYF.

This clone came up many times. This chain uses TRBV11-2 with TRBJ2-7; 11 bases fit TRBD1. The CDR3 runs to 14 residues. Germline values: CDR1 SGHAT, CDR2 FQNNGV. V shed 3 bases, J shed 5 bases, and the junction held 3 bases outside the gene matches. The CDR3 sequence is CASSFGTGGHEQYF. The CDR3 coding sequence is TGTGCCAGCAGCTTCGGGACAGGGGGGCACGAGCAGTACTTC. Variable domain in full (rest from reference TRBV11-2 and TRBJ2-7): EAGVAQSPRYKIIEKRQSVAFWCNPISGHATLYWYQQILGQGPKLLIQFQNNGVVDDSQLPKDRFSAERLKGVDSTLKIQPAKLEDSAVYLCASSFGTGGHEQYFGPGTRLTVT.

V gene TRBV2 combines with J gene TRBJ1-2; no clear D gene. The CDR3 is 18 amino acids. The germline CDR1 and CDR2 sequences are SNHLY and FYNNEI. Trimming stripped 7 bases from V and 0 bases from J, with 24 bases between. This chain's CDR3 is CASTQEPDVAVANYGYTF. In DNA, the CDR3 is TGTGCCAGCACCCAGGAACCCGACGTGGCCGTAGCTAACTATGGCTACACCTTC.

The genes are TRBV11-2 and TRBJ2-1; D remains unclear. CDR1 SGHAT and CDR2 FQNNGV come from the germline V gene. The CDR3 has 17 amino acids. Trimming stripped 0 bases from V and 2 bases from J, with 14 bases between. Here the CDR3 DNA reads TGTGCCAGCAGCTTAGAGAGGTCTTCAAACGCCTACAATGAGCAGTTCTTC. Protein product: CASSLERSSNAYNEQFF.

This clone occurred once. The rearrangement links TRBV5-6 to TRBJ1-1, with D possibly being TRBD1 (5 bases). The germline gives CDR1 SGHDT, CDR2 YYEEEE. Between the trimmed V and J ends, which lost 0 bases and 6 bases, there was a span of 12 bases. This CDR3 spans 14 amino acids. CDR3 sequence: CASSLAAPGAEAFF. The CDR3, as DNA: TGTGCCAGCAGCTTGGCCGCCCCGGGGGCTGAAGCTTTCTTT. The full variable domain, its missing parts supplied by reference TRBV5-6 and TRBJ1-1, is DAGVTQSPTHLIKTRGQQVTLRCSPKSGHDTVSWYQQALGQGPQFIFQYYEEEERQRGNFPDRFSGHQFPNYSSELNVNALLLGDSALYLCASSLAAPGAEAFFGQGTRLTVV.

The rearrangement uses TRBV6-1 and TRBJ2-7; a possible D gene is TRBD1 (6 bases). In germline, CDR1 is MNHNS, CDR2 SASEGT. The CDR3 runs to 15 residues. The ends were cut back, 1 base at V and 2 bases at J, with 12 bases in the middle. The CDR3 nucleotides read TGTGCCAGCAGTGAAGAAGTCCGGGACACCTACGAGCAGTACTTC. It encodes CASSEEVRDTYEQYF.

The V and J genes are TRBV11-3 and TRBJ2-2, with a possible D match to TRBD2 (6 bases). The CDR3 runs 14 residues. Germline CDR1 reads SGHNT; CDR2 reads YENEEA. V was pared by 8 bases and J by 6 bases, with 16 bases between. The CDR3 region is CASGYGGISGELFF. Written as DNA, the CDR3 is TGTGCCAGCGGCTACGGGGGTATCTCCGGGGAGCTGTTTTTT. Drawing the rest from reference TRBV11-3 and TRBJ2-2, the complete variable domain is EAGVVQSPRYKIIEKKQPVAFWCNPISGHNTLYWYLQNLGQGPELLIRYENEEAVDDSQLPKDRFSAERLKGVDSTLKIQPAELGDSAVYLCASGYGGISGELFFGEGSRLTVL.

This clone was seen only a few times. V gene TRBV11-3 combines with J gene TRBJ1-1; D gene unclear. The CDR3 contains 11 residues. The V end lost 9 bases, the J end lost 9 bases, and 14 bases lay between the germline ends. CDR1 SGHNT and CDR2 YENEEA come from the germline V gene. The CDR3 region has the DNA TGTGCCAGAACCGGGAGGCCTCAAGCTTTCTTT. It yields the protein CARTGRPQAFF.

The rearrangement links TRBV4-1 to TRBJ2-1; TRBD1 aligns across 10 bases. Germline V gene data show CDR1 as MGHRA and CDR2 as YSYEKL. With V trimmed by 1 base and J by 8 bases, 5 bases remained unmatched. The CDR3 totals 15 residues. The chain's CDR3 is CASSQGTGGRYEQFF. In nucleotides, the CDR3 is TGCGCCAGCAGCCAAGGGACAGGGGGTAGGTATGAGCAGTTCTTC.

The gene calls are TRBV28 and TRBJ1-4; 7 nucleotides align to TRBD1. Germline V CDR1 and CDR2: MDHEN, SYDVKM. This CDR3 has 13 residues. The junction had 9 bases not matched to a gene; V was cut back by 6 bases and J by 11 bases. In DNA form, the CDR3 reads TGTGCCAGCAGAGACAGGGCCAGGGGCAAACTGTTTTTT. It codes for CASRDRARGKLFF. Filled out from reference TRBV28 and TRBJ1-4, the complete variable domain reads DVKVTQSSRYLVKRTGEKVFLECVQDMDHENMFWYRQDPGLGLRLIYFSYDVKMKEKGDIPEGYSVSREKKERFSLILESASTNQTSMYLCASRDRARGKLFFGSGTQLSVL.